The 21 T cell receptor beta chains below were found in one sample sequenced in a study of response to subunit inactivated influenza vaccine. TCRdb reprocessed the RT-PCR reads with MiXCR, giving one entry per CDR3 protein. The table records about 520,000 distinct CDR3 sequences, roughly 25% of them present only once. The sample was CD4+ T cells sorted from PBMCs, taken about 5 days after vaccination. The receptors come from a man aged 45-60 years who received an inactivated influenza vaccine.

This chain uses TRBV12-3 or TRBV12-4 with TRBJ1-2; D is possibly TRBD1 (5 bases). The CDR3 is made up of 16 amino acids. The V end was cut by 5 bases, the J end by 1 base, with 17 bases between. The CDR3 nucleotides are TGTGCCAGCAGTGGGACCCGACACAATTATAACTATGGCTACACCTTC. Its translation: CASSGTRHNYNYGYTF.

The chain uses TRBV7-2 and TRBJ2-3; D gene unclear. Germline V gives CDR1 SGHTA, CDR2 FQGNSA. This CDR3 spans 14 amino acids. Trimming left V 4 bases short and J 3 bases short, with 11 bases between. CDR3: CASSSHPRTDTQYF. The CDR3 coding sequence is TGTGCCAGCAGCTCCCACCCGAGGACAGATACGCAGTATTTT. The entire variable domain, with the rest obtained from reference TRBV7-2 and TRBJ2-3, is as follows: GAGVSQSPSNKVTEKGKDVELRCDPISGHTALYWYRQSLGQGLEFLIYFQGNSAPDKSGLPSDRFSAERTGGSVSTLTIQRTQQEDSAVYLCASSSHPRTDTQYFGPGTRLTVL.

V gene TRBV4-3 combines with J gene TRBJ2-7, with 9 bases lining up with TRBD2. The CDR3 extends over 15 amino acids. J gave up 2 bases and V 3 bases, and 5 bases lay outside the gene matches. CDR1 is LGHNA and CDR2 is YSLEER in the germline V gene. In nucleotides, the CDR3 is TGCGCCAGCAGCCAGAATAGCGGGGGAACCTACGAGCAGTACTTC. Translated, it gives CASSQNSGGTYEQYF.

The chain is built from TRBV7-2 and TRBJ2-3; 9 bases fit TRBD2. Germline CDR1 is SGHTA and CDR2 is FQGNSA. The V gene end was trimmed by 3 bases and the J gene end by 4 bases; junction bases not matched to a gene: 5. The CDR3 sequence is 15 residues long. CDR3 region: CASSFIAGASDTQYF. The CDR3 coding sequence is TGTGCCAGCAGCTTCATAGCGGGAGCATCAGATACGCAGTATTTT.

The CDR3 bases are TGTGCCACCAGTGACGAGACACGGAACACAGATACGCAGTATTTT. Its protein product is CATSDETRNTDTQYF. The V call is TRBV24-1, the J call TRBJ2-3; D is unclear. The CDR3 totals 15 residues. Germline CDR1 is KGHDR and CDR2 is SFDVKD. V lost 4 bases, J lost 2 bases, and 12 bases lay in between.

This clonotype has only one observation. The V gene is TRBV29-1, the J gene TRBJ2-5; D might be TRBD1 (6 bases). V lost 7 bases, J lost 1 base, and 13 bases lay in between. This CDR3 comprises 13 residues. Germline V lookup: CDR1 SQVTM, CDR2 ANQGSEA. CDR3 residues: CSAVQGFQETQYF. DNA of the CDR3: TGCAGCGCCGTACAGGGTTTCCAAGAGACCCAGTACTTC.

The V call is TRBV24-1, the J call TRBJ2-5; D might be TRBD2 (5 bases). Trimming cost V 3 bases and J 5 bases, with 12 bases left between them. Germline-derived CDR1 and CDR2 are KGHDR and SFDVKD. This CDR3 contains 14 residues. CDR3 protein: CATSDPRRTETQYF. CDR3 bases: TGTGCCACCAGTGATCCTCGGAGGACTGAGACCCAGTACTTC.

The CDR3 loop reads CASNAYLGDYGYTF. Written as DNA, the CDR3 is TGTGCCAGCAACGCGTACCTCGGAGACTATGGCTACACCTTC. The chain couples TRBV6-1 to TRBJ1-2; D is undetermined. Germline assignment: CDR1 MNHNS and CDR2 SASEGT. CDR3 size: 14 residues. The V and J ends lost 7 bases and 3 bases respectively, with 15 bases between them.

In this sample, this clonotype turned up a few times. The V and J genes are TRBV12-3 or TRBV12-4 and TRBJ2-1, with D possibly matching TRBD1 (6 bases). The CDR3 is made up of 14 amino acids. V was pared by 8 bases and J by 4 bases, with 15 bases between. Here the CDR3 reads CASQGTRPYNEQFF. The CDR3 DNA sequence: TGTGCCAGCCAGGGGACCCGACCTTACAATGAGCAGTTCTTC.

The chain has TRBV20-1 and TRBJ1-4, with D possibly being TRBD1 (6 bases). Trimming stripped 6 bases from V and 8 bases from J, with 16 bases between. The germline V gene has CDR1 DFQATT and CDR2 SNEGSKA (reference sequence). CDR3 size: 13 residues. The CDR3 loop reads CSAGRQVREKLFF. The CDR3 nucleotides are TGCAGTGCAGGACGACAGGTTCGGGAAAAACTGTTTTTT.

The chain recombines TRBV20-1 with TRBJ2-1, with D possibly TRBD2 on 6 matching bases. Trimming shortened V by 3 bases and J by 5 bases, and 23 bases separated the two germline ends. The CDR3 covers 17 residues. CDR1 and CDR2 from the germline V gene are DFQATT and SNEGSKA (reference sequence). This CDR3 reads CSARPGSGGRFDNEQFF. The DNA for the CDR3 is TGCAGTGCTAGGCCCGGATCTGGGGGGAGATTTGACAATGAGCAGTTCTTC.

The chain joins TRBV12-3 or TRBV12-4 to TRBJ2-1; 11 bases line up with TRBD1. The CDR3 sequence is 16 residues long. V was clipped by 0 bases and J by 8 bases; unmatched bases: 6. The CDR3 nucleotides read TGTGCCAGCAGTTTAGCACGGACAGGGGGCCCCGATGAGCAGTTCTTC. This translates into CASSLARTGGPDEQFF.

The chain carries TRBV20-1 and TRBJ2-3; a weak D match, TRBD2 (5 bases). The CDR3 extends over 14 amino acids. Germline values: CDR1 DFQATT, CDR2 SNEGSKA (reference sequence). The V gene lost 6 bases and the J gene lost 2 bases, with 15 bases spanning the gap. CDR3 in amino acids: CSAPQAEVTDTQYF. In DNA form, the CDR3 reads TGCAGTGCCCCTCAGGCGGAGGTCACAGATACGCAGTATTTT.

The chain carries TRBV7-2 and TRBJ1-2; a weak D match, TRBD1 (6 bases). V lost 6 bases and J lost 5, with 16 bases in between. Looked up from germline, CDR1 is SGHTA and CDR2 is FQGNSA. CDR3 length: 14 amino acids. The CDR3 region has the DNA TGTGCCAGCAGATCCGTGGACAGACTATATGGCTACACCTTC. Protein product: CASRSVDRLYGYTF.

V is TRBV10-3 and J is TRBJ2-7; 8 bases are shared with TRBD2. Looked up from germline, CDR1 is ENHRY and CDR2 is SYGVKD. This CDR3 comprises 12 residues. V was clipped by 9 bases and J by 2 bases; unmatched bases: 3. The CDR3 DNA reads as TGTGCCATAACTAGCGGAGCCTACGAGCAGTACTTC. This sequence encodes CAITSGAYEQYF.

With respect to this clonotype: Compared with germline, one end of the junction differs, possibly owing to a read error. The V and J genes are TRBV6-2 or TRBV6-3 and TRBJ2-1; 11 bases are a match to TRBD2. Germline assignment: CDR1 MNHEY and CDR2 SVGEGT. This CDR3 contains 12 residues. In DNA, the CDR3 is TGTGCCAGCGCACCCTCTACTAGCGGGAGTATCTTC. Translation: CASAPSTSGSIF.

The sample holds a few counts of this clonotype. V usage is TRBV7-2 and J usage is TRBJ2-1; 7 nucleotides agree with TRBD1. CDR3 length: 13 amino acids. CDR1 is SGHTA and CDR2 is FQGNSA in the germline V gene. V shed 3 bases, J shed 7 bases, and the junction held 3 bases outside the gene matches. Here the CDR3 reads CASSFARGNEQFF. The CDR3 DNA reads TGTGCCAGCAGCTTTGCCAGGGGGAATGAGCAGTTCTTC.

The genes are TRBV12-3 or TRBV12-4 and TRBJ2-3, with 10 nucleotides matching TRBD2. The V gene end was trimmed by 2 bases and the J gene end by 2 bases; junction bases not matched to a gene: 4. The CDR3 runs 16 residues. The CDR3 sequence: CASSLRTSGNTDTQYF. The CDR3 DNA follows: TGTGCCAGCAGTTTAAGGACTAGCGGAAACACAGATACGCAGTATTTT.

The chain carries TRBV7-2 and TRBJ2-5, with TRBD1 matching 8 bases. The germline V gene has CDR1 SGHTA and CDR2 FQGNSA. The CDR3 has 15 residues. V lost 4 bases, J lost 1 base, and 5 bases stayed unmatched. CDR3: CASSSTGGGQETQYF. Written as DNA, the CDR3 is TGTGCCAGCAGCTCCACAGGGGGTGGCCAAGAGACCCAGTACTTC. The whole variable domain, remainder taken from reference TRBV7-2 and TRBJ2-5, is GAGVSQSPSNKVTEKGKDVELRCDPISGHTALYWYRQSLGQGLEFLIYFQGNSAPDKSGLPSDRFSAERTGGSVSTLTIQRTQQEDSAVYLCASSSTGGGQETQYFGPGTRLLVL.

This chain uses TRBV29-1 with TRBJ1-4; tentatively, D is TRBD1 (6 bases). CDR1 SQVTM and CDR2 ANQGSEA come from the germline V gene. The V and J ends lost 7 bases and 7 bases respectively, with 16 bases between them. The CDR3 loop spans 13 amino acids. The CDR3 is CSGGTPPVEKLFF. The CDR3 DNA follows: TGCAGCGGGGGGACACCTCCAGTTGAAAAACTGTTTTTT.

J is TRBJ2-5 and V is TRBV10-3; D is unclear. Germline V gene lookup returns CDR1 ENHRY and CDR2 SYGVKD. V was cut by 3 bases and J by 3 bases, with 11 bases left in between. There are 14 residues in the CDR3. The CDR3 DNA reads TGTGCCATCAGTGACTTCCCAGGCGAAGAGACCCAGTACTTC. Its protein product is CAISDFPGEETQYF.